Each of the 2 T cell receptor beta chains below was sequenced from the same sample in a study of cytomegalovirus exposure and HLA in healthy donors. The primer mix had 60 Vbeta and 13 Jbeta primers. TCRdb keeps only in-frame clones here, not all; method: immunoSEQ multiplex PCR. The sample yields roughly 150,000 clones, about 80% seen once. Sequenced sample: PBMCs. These receptors originate from a man in his forties or fifties in good health and CMV-seropositive.

This clone has just a few counts. This chain links TRBV6-5 with TRBJ1-1; 10 bases map to TRBD1. CDR1 is MNHEY and CDR2 is SVGAGI in the germline V gene. The CDR3 covers 13 residues. Losses at the gene ends were 6 bases for V and 4 bases for J; bases not matched to a gene: 2. CDR3 coding DNA: TGTGCCAGCAGACGGGACAGGGGCACTGAAGCTTTCTTT. Protein: CASRRDRGTEAFF.

This clone was observed once. V is TRBV5-1 and J is TRBJ2-5; 9 bases map to TRBD1. Unmatched junction bases numbered 10, after V lost 4 bases and J lost 9 bases. This CDR3 comprises 14 residues. Germline assignment: CDR1 SGHRS and CDR2 YFSETQ. The CDR3 nucleotides are TGCGCCAGCAGCACCGGGACAGGGTATCCAGCCCAGTACTTC. It translates to CASSTGTGYPAQYF.